Included here is one T cell receptor beta chain sequence, with context. This clonotype came up many times. Its cognate antigen has yet to be identified. Base qualities are not provided; no much larger clone lies one nucleotide away. Library generation was performed with PCR. Sequenced using an Illumina HiSeq 2500. TCR library preparation used molecular barcoding, with unique molecular identifiers applied to normalize quantification of the TCRbeta repertoire. TCRdb took the public reads, trimmed them with fastp at Q25, ran MiXCR for clone calling and kept in-frame beta chains. Every distinct CDR3 protein forms one entry, paired with its most common genes and DNA. In all, the sample holds approximately 640,000 distinct CDR3 sequences, and around 16% of those were seen once. In total, the top ten clones hold 1.1% of the sample. Looking up the germline V gene (reference sequence) yields CDR1 DFQATT and CDR2 SNEGSKA. Measured from the cysteine to the phenylalanine, the CDR3 is 14 residues long. Just the 42-base CDR3 DNA is kept, in frame starting at base 1. The V and J ends are trimmed by 6 bases and 5 bases, leaving 17 bases between them.

The data are from a study of T-cell reconstitution after alpha-beta-depleted transplantation in children (dated by TCRdb to 2016 to 2018). Background on the whole study: Using TCR repertoire profiling, the study followed T-cell immune reconstitution in a quantitative way in children after TCRalphabeta/CD19-depleted allogeneic hematopoietic cell transplantation.

The chain joins TRBV20-1 to TRBJ2-4; D gene: possibly TRBD2, on 6 matching bases. The sample consisted of PBMCs from the stem cell graft donor, taken from the stem cell graft. The TCR comes from a human donor who donated a stem cell graft to a child with acute myeloid leukemia. The sequenced DNA is TGCAGTGCCACGGGGGAGACAGACCAAAACATTCAGTACTTC. Its coded protein is CSATGETDQNIQYF.